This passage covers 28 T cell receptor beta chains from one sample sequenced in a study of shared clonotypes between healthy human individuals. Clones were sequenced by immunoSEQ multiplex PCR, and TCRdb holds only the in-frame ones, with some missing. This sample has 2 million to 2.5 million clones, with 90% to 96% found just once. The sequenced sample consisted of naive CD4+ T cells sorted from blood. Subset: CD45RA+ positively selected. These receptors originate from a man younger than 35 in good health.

The CDR3, as DNA: TGCGCCAGCAGCTTGGGAGCGGGTTGGGGTTTCGGAACAGATACGCAGTATTTT. This encodes CASSLGAGWGFGTDTQYF. V is TRBV5-1 and J is TRBJ2-3; the D gene is possibly TRBD2 (6 bases). CDR1 and CDR2 from the germline V gene are SGHRS and YFSETQ. This CDR3 is built from 18 residues. The V end was cut by 0 bases, the J end by 3 bases, with 20 bases between.

CDR3 coding DNA: TGTGCCATCAGTGAGAGAGGGGACTCCTCTGGGGAGCAGTTCTTC. Amino acid sequence: CAISERGDSSGEQFF. The J gene is TRBJ2-1, the V gene TRBV10-3; a possible D gene is TRBD2 (6 bases). The CDR3 contains 15 residues. Germline lookup yields CDR1 ENHRY and CDR2 SYGVKD. With 2 bases removed from V and 10 bases from J, the gap between germline ends came to 18 bases.

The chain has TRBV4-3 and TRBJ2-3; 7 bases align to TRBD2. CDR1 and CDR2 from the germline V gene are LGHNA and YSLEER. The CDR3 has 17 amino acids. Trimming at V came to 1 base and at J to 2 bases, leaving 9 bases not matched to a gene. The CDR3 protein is CASSQVGAGPYTDTQYF. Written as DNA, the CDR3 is TGCGCCAGCAGCCAAGTAGGAGCGGGGCCCTACACAGATACGCAGTATTTT.

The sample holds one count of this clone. CDR3 DNA sequence: TGTGCCAGCAGTCGACAGGAGAAGAACACTGAAGCTTTCTTT. Translating it yields CASSRQEKNTEAFF. The rearrangement links TRBV6-1 to TRBJ1-1, with D perhaps matching TRBD1 (6 bases). Looked up from germline, CDR1 is MNHNS and CDR2 is SASEGT. There are 14 residues in the CDR3. V shed 5 bases and J shed 1 base, with 11 bases lying between them.

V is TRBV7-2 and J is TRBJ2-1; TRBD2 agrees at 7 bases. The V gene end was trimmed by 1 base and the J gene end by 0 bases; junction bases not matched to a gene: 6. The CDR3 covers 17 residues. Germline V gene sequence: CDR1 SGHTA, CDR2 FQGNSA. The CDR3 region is CASSLVSGTHSYNEQFF. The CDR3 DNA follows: TGTGCCAGCAGCTTAGTAAGCGGGACCCACTCCTACAATGAGCAGTTCTTC.

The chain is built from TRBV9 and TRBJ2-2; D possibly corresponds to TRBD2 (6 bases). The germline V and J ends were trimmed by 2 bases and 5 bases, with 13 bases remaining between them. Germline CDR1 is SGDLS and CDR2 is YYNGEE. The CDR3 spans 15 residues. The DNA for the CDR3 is TGTGCCAGCAGCGTGATTAGCGGCCCAACCGGGGAGCTGTTTTTT. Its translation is CASSVISGPTGELFF.

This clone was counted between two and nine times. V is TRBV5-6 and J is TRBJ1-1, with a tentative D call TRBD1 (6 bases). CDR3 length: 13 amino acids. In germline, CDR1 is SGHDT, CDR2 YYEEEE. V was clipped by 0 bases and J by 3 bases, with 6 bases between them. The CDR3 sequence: CASSLDRDTEAFF. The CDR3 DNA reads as TGTGCCAGCAGCTTGGACAGGGACACTGAAGCTTTCTTT.

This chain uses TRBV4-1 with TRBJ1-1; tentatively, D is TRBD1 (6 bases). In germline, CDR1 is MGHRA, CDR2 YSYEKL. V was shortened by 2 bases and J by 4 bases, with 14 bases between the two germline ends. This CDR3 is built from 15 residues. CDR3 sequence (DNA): TGCGCCAGCAGCCAATCACAGGGTGCTAGCACTGAAGCTTTCTTT. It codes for CASSQSQGASTEAFF.

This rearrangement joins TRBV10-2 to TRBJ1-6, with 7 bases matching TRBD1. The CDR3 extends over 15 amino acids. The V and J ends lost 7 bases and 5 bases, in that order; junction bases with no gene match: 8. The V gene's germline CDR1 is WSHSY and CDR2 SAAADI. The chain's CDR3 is CASKRGPANNSPLHF. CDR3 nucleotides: TGCGCCAGCAAAAGGGGGCCAGCCAATAATTCACCCCTCCACTTT.

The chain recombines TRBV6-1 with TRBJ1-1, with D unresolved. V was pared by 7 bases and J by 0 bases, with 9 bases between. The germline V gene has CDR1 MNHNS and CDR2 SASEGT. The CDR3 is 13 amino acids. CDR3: CASTRLMNTEAFF. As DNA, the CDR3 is TGTGCCAGCACCAGGTTGATGAACACTGAAGCTTTCTTT.

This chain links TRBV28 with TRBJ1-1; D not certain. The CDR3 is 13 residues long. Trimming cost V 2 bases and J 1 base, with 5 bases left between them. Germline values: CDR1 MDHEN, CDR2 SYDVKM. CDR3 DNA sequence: TGTGCCAGCAGTTTAGTGGAGAACACTGAAGCTTTCTTT. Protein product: CASSLVENTEAFF.

The CDR3 region is CSVEAEGIVGNTEAFF. As DNA, the CDR3 is TGCAGCGTTGAAGCCGAGGGGATCGTGGGGAACACTGAAGCTTTCTTT. The chain recombines TRBV29-1 with TRBJ1-1; TRBD1 might be the D (5 bases). This CDR3 contains 16 residues. The germline V and J ends were trimmed by 1 base and 1 base, with 16 bases remaining between them. The germline V gene encodes CDR1 SQVTM and CDR2 ANQGSEA.

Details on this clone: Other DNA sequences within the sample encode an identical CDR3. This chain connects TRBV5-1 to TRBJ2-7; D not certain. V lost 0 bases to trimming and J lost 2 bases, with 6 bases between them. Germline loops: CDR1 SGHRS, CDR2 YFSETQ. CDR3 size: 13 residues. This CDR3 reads CASSLGSPYEQYF. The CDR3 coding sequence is TGCGCCAGCAGCTTGGGCTCTCCCTACGAGCAGTACTTC. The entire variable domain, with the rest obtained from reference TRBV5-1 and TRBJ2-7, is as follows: KAGVTQTPRYLIKTRGQQVTLSCSPISGHRSVSWYQQTPGQGLQFLFEYFSETQRNKGNFPGRFSGRQFSNSRSEMNVSTLELGDSALYLCASSLGSPYEQYFGPGTRLTVT.

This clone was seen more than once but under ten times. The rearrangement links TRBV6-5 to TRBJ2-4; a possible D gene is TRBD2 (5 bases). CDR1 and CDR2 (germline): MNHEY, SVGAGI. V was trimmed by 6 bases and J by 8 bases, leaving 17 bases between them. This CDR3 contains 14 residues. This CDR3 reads CASSSYGTGDIQYF. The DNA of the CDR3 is TGTGCCAGCAGCTCATACGGAACCGGGGACATTCAGTACTTC.

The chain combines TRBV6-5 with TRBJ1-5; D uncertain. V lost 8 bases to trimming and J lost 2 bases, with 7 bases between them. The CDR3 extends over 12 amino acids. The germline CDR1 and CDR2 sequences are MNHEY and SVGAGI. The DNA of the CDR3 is TGTGCCAGCGGGTTTCGCAATCAGCCCCAGCATTTT. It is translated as CASGFRNQPQHF.

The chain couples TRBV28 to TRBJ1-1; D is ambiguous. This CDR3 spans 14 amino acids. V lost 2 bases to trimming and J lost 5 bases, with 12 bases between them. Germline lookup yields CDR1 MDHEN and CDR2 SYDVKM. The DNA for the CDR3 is TGTGCCAGCAGTTTACGGTTAGGAGGGACTGAAGCTTTCTTT. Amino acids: CASSLRLGGTEAFF. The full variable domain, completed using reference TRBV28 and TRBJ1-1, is DVKVTQSSRYLVKRTGEKVFLECVQDMDHENMFWYRQDPGLGLRLIYFSYDVKMKEKGDIPEGYSVSREKKERFSLILESASTNQTSMYLCASSLRLGGTEAFFGQGTRLTVV.

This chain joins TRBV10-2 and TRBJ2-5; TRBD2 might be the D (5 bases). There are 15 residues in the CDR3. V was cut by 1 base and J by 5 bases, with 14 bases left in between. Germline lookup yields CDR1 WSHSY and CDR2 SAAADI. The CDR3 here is CASSELSGNAETQYF. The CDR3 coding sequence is TGCGCCAGCAGTGAGTTATCCGGGAACGCGGAGACCCAGTACTTC.

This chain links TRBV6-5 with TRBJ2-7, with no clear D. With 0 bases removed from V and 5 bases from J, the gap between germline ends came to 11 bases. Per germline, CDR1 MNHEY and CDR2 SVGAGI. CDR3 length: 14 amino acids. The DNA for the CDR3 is TGTGCCAGCAGTTACTCGGCAGGTCAGCACGAGCAGTACTTC. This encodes CASSYSAGQHEQYF.

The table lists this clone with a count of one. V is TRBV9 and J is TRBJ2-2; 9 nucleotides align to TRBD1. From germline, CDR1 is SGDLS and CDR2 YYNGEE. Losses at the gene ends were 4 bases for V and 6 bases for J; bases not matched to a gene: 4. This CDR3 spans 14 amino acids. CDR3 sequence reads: CASSIRTGAGELFF. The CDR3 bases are TGTGCCAGCAGCATCCGGACAGGGGCCGGGGAGCTGTTTTTT.

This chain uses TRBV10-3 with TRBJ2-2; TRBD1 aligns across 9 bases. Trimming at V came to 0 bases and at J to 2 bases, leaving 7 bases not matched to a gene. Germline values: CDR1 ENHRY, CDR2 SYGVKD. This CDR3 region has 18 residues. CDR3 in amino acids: CAISESNTGGANTGELFF. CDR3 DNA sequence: TGTGCCATCAGTGAGTCGAATACAGGGGGCGCTAACACCGGGGAGCTGTTTTTT.

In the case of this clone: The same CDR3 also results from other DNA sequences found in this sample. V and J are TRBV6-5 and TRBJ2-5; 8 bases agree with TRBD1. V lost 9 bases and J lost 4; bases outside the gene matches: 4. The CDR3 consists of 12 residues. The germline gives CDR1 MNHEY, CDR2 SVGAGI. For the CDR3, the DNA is TGTGCCAGTCGGACAGGGCGAGAGACCCAGTACTTC. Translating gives CASRTGRETQYF.

CDR3 in DNA: TGTGCCAGCCTGAAGCCAGGTAATACCGGGGAGCTGTTTTTT. As protein: CASLKPGNTGELFF. This chain uses TRBV6-5 with TRBJ2-2; D remains unclear. Trimming removed 8 bases at V and 5 bases at J, with 15 bases between. The CDR3 is 14 amino acids. Germline lookup yields CDR1 MNHEY and CDR2 SVGAGI.

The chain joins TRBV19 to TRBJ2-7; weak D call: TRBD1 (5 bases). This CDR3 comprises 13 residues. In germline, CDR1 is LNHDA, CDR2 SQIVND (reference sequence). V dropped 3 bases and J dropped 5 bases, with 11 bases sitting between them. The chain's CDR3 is CASSILGDHEQYF. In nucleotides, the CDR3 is TGTGCCAGTAGTATCTTAGGGGATCACGAGCAGTACTTC. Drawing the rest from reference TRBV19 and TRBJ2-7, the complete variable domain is DGGITQSPKYLFRKEGQNVTLSCEQNLNHDAMYWYRQDPGQGLRLIYYSQIVNDFQKGDIAEGYSVSREKKESFPLTVTSAQKNPTAFYLCASSILGDHEQYFGPGTRLTVT.

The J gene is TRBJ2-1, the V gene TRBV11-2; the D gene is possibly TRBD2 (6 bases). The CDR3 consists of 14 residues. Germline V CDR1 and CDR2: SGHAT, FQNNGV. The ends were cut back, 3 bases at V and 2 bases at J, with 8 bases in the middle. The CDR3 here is CASSFSGPYNEQFF. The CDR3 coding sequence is TGTGCCAGCAGCTTTAGCGGTCCCTACAATGAGCAGTTCTTC.

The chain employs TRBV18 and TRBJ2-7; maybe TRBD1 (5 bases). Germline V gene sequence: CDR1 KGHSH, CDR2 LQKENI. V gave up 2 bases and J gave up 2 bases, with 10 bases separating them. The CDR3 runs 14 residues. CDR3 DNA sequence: TGTGCCAGCTCACCAGCACAAGGGGCCTACGAGCAGTACTTC. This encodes CASSPAQGAYEQYF.

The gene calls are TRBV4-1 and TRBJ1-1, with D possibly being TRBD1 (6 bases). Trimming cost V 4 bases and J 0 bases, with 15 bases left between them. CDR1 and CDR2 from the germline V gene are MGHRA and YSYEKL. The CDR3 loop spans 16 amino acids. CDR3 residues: CASSRSRTDMNTEAFF. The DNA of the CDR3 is TGCGCCAGCAGCCGATCCAGGACAGACATGAACACTGAAGCTTTCTTT.

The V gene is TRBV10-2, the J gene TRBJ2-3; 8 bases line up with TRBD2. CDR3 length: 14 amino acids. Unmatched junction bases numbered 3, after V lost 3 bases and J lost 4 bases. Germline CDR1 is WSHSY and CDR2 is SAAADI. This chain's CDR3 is CASSDLREADTQYF. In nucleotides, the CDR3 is TGCGCCAGCAGTGACTTGCGGGAGGCAGATACGCAGTATTTT.

The DNA of the CDR3 is TGTGCCAGCAGTTTATCTGGAGGGGCTAATGAAAAACTGTTTTTT. This gives the protein CASSLSGGANEKLFF. The chain couples TRBV27 to TRBJ1-4; possible D gene TRBD1, 5 bases. V lost 0 bases and J 3 bases, leaving 8 bases between the germline ends. CDR3 length: 15 amino acids. CDR1 is MNHEY, CDR2 SMNVEV, per germline (reference sequence).